This T cell receptor (beta chain) was identified during a study of T cells of healthy individuals. The germline CDR1 and CDR2 sequences are DFQATT and SNEGSKA (reference sequence). The CDR3 totals 14 residues. V gave up 3 bases and J gave up 2 bases, with 13 bases separating them. TCRdb fed the 5' RACE reads into MiXCR, producing one record per CDR3 protein. The sample carries around 90,000 distinct CDR3 sequences, approximately 4.8% recorded once. This clonotype was seen a few times. The receptor's source is a female donor in good health. The V and J genes are TRBV20-1 and TRBJ2-5; unclear D gene. This CDR3 reads CSASVQYHQETQYF. As DNA, the CDR3 is TGCAGTGCTAGTGTACAGTACCATCAAGAGACCCAGTACTTC.